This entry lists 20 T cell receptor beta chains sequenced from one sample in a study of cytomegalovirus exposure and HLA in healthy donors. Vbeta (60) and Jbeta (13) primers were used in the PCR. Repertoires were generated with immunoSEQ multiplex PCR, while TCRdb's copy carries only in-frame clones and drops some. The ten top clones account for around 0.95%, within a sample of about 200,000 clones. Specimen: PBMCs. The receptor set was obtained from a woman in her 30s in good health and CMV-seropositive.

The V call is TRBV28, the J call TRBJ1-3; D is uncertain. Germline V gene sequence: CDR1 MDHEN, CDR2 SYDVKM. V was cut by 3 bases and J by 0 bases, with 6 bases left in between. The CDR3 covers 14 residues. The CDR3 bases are TGTGCCAGCAGTTTCGACAACTCTGGAAACACCATATATTTT. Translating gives CASSFDNSGNTIYF.

The CDR3 DNA follows: TGCAGCGTCCCGGGACAGGGGAACTATGGCTACACCTTC. Amino acids: CSVPGQGNYGYTF. The rearrangement links TRBV29-1 to TRBJ1-2; 10 bases align to TRBD1. This CDR3 is 13 amino acids long. Per the germline V gene, CDR1 is SQVTM and CDR2 is ANQGSEA. J lost 2 bases, V lost 6 bases, and 3 bases had no gene match.

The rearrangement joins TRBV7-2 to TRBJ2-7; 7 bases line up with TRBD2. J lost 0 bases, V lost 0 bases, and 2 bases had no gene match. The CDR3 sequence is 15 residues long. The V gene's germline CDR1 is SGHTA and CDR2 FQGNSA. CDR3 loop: CASSLAREASYEQYF. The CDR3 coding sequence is TGTGCCAGCAGCTTAGCACGGGAGGCCTCCTACGAGCAGTACTTC.

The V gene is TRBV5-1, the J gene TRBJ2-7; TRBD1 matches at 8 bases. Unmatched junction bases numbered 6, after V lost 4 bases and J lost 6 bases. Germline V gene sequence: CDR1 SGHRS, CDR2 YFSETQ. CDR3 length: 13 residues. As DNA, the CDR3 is TGCGCCAGCAGCCCTAACAGGGGGGCCGAGCAGTACTTC. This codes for CASSPNRGAEQYF.

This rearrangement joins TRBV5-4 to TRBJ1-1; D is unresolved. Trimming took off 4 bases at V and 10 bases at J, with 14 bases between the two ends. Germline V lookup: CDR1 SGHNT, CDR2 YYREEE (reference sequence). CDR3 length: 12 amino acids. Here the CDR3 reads CASSTGSVAAFF. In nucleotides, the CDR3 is TGTGCCAGCAGCACGGGTTCGGTTGCAGCTTTCTTT.

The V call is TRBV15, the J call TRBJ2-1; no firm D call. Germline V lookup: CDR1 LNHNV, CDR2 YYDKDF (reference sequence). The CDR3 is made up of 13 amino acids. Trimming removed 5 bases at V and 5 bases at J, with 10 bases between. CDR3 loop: CATSWRMNNEQFF. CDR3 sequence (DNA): TGTGCCACCAGCTGGCGGATGAACAATGAGCAGTTCTTC.

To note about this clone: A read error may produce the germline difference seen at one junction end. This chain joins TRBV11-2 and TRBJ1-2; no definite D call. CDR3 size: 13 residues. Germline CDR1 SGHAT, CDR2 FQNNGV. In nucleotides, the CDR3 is TGTGCCAGCAGCTTCGACTCCGGGGTTAAGCCCGCCTTC. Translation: CASSFDSGVKPAF.

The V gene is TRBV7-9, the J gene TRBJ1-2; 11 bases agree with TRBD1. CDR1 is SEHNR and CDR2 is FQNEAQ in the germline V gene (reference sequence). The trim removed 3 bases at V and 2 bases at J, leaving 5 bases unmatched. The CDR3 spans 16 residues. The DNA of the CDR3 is TGTGCCAGCAGCTTGTGGACAGGGGGCTTAAACTATGGCTACACCTTC. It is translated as CASSLWTGGLNYGYTF. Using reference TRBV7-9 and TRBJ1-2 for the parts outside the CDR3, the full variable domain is DTGVSQNPRHKITKRGQNVTFRCDPISEHNRLYWYRQTLGQGPEFLTYFQNEAQLEKSRLLSDRFSAERPKGSFSTLEIQRTEQGDSAMYLCASSLWTGGLNYGYTFGSGTRLTVV.

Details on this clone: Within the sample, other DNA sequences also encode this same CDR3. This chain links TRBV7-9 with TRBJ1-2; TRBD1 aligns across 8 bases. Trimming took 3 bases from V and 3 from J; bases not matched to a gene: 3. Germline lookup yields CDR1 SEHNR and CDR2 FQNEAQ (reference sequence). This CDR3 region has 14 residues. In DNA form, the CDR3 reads TGTGCCAGCAGCTTTGGACAGGGCGACTATGGCTACACCTTC. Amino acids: CASSFGQGDYGYTF.

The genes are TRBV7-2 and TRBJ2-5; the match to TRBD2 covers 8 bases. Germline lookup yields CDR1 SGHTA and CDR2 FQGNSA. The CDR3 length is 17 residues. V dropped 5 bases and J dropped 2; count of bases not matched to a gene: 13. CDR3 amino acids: CASSANRGGLGQETQYF. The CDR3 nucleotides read TGTGCCAGCAGCGCTAACCGGGGGGGCCTGGGACAAGAGACCCAGTACTTC.

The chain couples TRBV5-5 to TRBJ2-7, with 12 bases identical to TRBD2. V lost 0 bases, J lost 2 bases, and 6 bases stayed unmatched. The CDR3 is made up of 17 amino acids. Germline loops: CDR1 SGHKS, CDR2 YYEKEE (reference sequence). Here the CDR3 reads CASSLETSGRVTYEQYF. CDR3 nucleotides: TGTGCCAGCAGCTTGGAGACTAGCGGGAGAGTCACCTACGAGCAGTACTTC.

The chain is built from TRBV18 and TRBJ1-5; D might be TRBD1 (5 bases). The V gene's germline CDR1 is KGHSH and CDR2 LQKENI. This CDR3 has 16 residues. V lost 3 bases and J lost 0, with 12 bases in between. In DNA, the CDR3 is TGTGCCAGCTCACCGGTCAGGGTTTATAGCAATCAGCCCCAGCATTTT. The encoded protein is CASSPVRVYSNQPQHF.

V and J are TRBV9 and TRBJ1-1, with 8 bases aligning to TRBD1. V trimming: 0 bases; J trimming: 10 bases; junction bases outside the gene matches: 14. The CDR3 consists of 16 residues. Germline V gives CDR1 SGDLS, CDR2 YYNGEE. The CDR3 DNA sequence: TGTGCCAGCAGCGTAGCTTTCGGACAGGGAGAGTTTGGAGCTTTCTTT. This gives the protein CASSVAFGQGEFGAFF.

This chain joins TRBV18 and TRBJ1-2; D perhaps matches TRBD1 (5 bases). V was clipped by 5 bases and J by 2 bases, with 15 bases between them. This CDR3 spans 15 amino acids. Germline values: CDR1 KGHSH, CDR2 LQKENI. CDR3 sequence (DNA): TGTGCCAGCTCATTATTCTCCGACAGCAACTATGGCTACACCTTC. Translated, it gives CASSLFSDSNYGYTF.

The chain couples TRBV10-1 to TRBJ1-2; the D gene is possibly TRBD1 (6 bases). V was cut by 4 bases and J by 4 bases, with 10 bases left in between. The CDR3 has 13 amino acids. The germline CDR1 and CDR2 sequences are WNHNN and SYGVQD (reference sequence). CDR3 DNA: TGCGCCAGCAGTGCGACAGGTTTCTATGGCTACACCTTC. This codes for CASSATGFYGYTF.

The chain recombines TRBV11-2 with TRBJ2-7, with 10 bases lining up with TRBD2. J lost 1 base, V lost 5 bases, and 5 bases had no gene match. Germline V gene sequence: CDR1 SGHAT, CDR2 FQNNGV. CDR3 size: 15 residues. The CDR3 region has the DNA TGTGCCAGCAGCCTTGAGGGACTAGCGTCCTACGAGCAGTACTTC. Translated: CASSLEGLASYEQYF.

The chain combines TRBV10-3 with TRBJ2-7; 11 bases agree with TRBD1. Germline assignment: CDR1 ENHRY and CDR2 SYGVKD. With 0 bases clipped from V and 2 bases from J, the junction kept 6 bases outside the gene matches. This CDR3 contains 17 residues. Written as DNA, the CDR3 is TGTGCCATCAGTGAGTCGTTTACGGGACAGGGGGCCTACGAGCAGTACTTC. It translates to CAISESFTGQGAYEQYF.

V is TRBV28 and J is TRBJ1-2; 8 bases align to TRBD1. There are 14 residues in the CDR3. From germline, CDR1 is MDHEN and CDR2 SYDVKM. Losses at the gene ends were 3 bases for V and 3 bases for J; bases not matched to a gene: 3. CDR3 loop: CASSFRTGHYGYTF. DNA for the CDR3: TGTGCCAGCAGTTTCCGGACAGGGCACTATGGCTACACCTTC.

The CDR3 protein is CASSQGEGGNYGYTF. The CDR3 DNA reads as TGCGCCAGCAGCCAAGGGGAGGGGGGGAACTATGGCTACACCTTC. The V and J genes are TRBV4-1 and TRBJ1-2; a weak D match, TRBD1 (6 bases). The germline V and J ends were trimmed by 1 base and 2 bases, with 11 bases remaining between them. The CDR3 totals 15 residues. Looked up from germline, CDR1 is MGHRA and CDR2 is YSYEKL.

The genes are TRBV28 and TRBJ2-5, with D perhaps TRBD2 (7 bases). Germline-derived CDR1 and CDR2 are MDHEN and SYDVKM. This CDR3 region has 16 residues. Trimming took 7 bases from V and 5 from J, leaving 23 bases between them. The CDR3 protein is CASNMGGGSARETQYF. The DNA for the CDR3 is TGTGCCAGCAACATGGGGGGCGGGAGCGCCAGGGAGACCCAGTACTTC.